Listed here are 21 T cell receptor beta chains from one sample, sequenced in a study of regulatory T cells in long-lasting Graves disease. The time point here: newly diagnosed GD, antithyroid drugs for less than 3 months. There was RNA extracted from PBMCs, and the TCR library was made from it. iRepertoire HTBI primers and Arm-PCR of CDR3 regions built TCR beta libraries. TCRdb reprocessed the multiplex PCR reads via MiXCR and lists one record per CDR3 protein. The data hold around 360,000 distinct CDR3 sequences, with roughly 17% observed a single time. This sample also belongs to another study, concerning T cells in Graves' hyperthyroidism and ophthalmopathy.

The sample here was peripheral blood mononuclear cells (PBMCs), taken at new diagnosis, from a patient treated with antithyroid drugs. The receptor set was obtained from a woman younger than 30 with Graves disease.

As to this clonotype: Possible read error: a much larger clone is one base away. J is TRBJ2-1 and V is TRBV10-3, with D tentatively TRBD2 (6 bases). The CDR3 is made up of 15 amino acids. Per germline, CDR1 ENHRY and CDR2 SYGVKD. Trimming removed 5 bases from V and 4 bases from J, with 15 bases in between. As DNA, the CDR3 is TGTGCCATCAGTCCGGGACTGGAACAATACAATGAGCAGTTCTTC. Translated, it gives CAISPGLEQYNEQFF.

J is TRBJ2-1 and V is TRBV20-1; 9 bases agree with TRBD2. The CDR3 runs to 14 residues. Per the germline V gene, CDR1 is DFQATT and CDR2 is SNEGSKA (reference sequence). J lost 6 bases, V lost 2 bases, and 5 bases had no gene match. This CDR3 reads CSARLAGLFNEQFF. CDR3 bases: TGCAGTGCTAGACTAGCGGGGCTATTCAATGAGCAGTTCTTC.

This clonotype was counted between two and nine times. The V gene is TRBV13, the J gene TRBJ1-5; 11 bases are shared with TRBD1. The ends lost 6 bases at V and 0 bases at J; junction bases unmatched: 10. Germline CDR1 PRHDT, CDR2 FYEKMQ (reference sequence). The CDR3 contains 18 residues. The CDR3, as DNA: TGTGCCAGCAGTTGCCGGGACAGGGGGTATTATAGCAATCAGCCCCAGCATTTT. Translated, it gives CASSCRDRGYYSNQPQHF. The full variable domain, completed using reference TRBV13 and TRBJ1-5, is AAGVIQSPRHLIKEKRETATLKCYPIPRHDTVYWYQQGPGQDPQFLISFYEKMQSDKGSIPDRFSAQQFSDYHSELNMSSLELGDSALYFCASSCRDRGYYSNQPQHFGDGTRLSIL.

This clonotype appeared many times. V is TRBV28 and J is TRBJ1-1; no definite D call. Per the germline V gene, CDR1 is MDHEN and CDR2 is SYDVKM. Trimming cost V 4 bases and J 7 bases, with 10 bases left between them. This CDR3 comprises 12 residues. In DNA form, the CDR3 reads TGTGCCAGCAGTTCCCCCATAAGTGAAGCTTTCTTT. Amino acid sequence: CASSSPISEAFF.

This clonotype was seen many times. CDR3 sequence (DNA): TGTGCCAGCAGCCAGACCGACAGGTTGTTTTTATCTGGGGCCAACGTCCTGACTTTC. This sequence encodes CASSQTDRLFLSGANVLTF. The chain combines TRBV14 with TRBJ2-6, with D maybe TRBD1 (6 bases). This CDR3 is 19 amino acids long. Germline loops: CDR1 SGHDN, CDR2 FVKESK. The germline V and J ends were trimmed by 3 bases and 1 base, with 19 bases remaining between them.

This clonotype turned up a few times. The CDR3 loop reads CASSVEQGNNYGYTF. In DNA form, the CDR3 reads TGTGCCAGCAGCGTAGAACAGGGTAATAACTATGGCTACACCTTC. V and J are TRBV9 and TRBJ1-2; the D gene is possibly TRBD1 (6 bases). V lost 0 bases, J lost 1 base, and 10 bases lay in between. Germline V gene data show CDR1 as SGDLS and CDR2 as YYNGEE. CDR3 size: 15 residues.

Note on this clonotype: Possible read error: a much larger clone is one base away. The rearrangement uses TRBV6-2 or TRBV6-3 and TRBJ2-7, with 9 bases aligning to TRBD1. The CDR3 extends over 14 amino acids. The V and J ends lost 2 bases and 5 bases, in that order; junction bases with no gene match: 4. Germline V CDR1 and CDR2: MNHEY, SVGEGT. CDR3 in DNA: TGTGCCAGCAGTTACGCCACAGGGGGCAACGAGCAGTACTTC. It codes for CASSYATGGNEQYF.

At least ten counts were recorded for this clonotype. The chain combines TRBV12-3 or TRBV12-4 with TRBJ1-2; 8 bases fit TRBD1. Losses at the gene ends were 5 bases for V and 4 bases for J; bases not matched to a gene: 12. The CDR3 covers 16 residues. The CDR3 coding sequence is TGTGCCAGCAGTCCGCGCCGCAGGGGGCTTATCTATGGCTACACCTTC. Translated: CASSPRRRGLIYGYTF.

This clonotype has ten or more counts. CDR3 in DNA: TGTGCCAGCTCACCACGGGCGGCACAAGAAAAACTGTTTTTT. This translates into CASSPRAAQEKLFF. V usage is TRBV18 and J usage is TRBJ1-4, with D uncertain. This CDR3 is 14 amino acids long. The germline V gene encodes CDR1 KGHSH and CDR2 LQKENI. The germline V and J ends were trimmed by 1 base and 8 bases, with 11 bases remaining between them.

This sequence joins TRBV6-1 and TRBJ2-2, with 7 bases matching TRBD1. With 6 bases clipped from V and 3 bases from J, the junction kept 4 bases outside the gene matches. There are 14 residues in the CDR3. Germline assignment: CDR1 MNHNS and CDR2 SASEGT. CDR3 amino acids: CASRGQGDTGELFF. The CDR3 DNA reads TGTGCCAGCAGGGGCCAGGGGGACACCGGGGAGCTGTTTTTT.

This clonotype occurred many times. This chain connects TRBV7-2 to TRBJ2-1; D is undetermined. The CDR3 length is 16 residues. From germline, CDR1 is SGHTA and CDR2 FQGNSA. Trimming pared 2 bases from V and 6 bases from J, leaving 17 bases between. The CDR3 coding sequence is TGTGCCAGCAGCTTAACAAGAAGGTCTCAGGTCAATGAGCAGTTCTTC. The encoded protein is CASSLTRRSQVNEQFF.

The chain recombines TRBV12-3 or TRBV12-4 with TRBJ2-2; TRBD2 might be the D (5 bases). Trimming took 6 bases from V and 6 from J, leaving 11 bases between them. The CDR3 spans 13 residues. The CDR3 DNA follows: TGTGCCAGCAGCCATGGAGCGGCCGGGGAGCTGTTTTTT. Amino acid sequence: CASSHGAAGELFF.

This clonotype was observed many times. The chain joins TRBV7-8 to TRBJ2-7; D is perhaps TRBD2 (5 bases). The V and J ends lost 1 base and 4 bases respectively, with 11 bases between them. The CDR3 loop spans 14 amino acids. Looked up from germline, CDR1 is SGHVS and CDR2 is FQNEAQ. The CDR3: CASSLGRFGYEQYF. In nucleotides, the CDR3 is TGTGCCAGCAGCTTAGGGAGGTTTGGTTACGAGCAGTACTTC.

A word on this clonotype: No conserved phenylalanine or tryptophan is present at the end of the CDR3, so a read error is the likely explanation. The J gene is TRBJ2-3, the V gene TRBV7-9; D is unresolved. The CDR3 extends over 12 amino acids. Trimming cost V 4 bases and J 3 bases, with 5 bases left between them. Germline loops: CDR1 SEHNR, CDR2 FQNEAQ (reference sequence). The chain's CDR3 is CASSSFTDTQYL. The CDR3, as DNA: TGTGCCAGCAGCTCCTTTACAGATACGCAGTATCTT.

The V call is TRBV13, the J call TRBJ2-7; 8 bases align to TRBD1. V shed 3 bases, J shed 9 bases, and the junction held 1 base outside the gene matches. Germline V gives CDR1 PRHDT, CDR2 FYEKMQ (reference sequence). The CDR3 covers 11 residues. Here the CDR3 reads CASSFGQGQYF. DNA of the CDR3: TGTGCCAGCAGCTTCGGACAGGGGCAGTACTTC.

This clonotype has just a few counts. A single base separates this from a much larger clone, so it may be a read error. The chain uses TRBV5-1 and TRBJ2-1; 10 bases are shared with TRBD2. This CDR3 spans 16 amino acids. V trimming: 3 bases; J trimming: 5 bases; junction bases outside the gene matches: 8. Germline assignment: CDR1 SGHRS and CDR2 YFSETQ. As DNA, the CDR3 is TGCGCCAGCAGCTCGACCCTAGCGGGAGTTAACAATGAGCAGTTCTTC. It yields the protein CASSSTLAGVNNEQFF.

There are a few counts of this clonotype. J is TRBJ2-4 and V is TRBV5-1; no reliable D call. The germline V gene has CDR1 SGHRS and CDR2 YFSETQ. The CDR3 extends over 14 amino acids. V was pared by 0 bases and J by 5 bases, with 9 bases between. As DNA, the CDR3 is TGCGCCAGCAGCTTGGGGGGAATGGAAAACATTCAGTACTTC. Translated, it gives CASSLGGMENIQYF.

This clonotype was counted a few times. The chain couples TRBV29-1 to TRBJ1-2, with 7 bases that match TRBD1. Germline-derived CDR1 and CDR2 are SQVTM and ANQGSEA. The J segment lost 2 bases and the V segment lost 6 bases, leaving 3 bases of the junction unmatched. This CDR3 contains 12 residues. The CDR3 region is CSVEQGNYGYTF. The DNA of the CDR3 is TGCAGCGTGGAACAGGGGAACTATGGCTACACCTTC.

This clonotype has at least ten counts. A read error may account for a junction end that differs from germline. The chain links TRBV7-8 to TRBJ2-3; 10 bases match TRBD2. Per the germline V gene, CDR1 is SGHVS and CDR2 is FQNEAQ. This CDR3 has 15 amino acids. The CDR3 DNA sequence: TGTGCCAGCAGGTTAGCGGGGGGAAGCACAGATACGCAGTATTTT. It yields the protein CASRLAGGSTDTQYF.

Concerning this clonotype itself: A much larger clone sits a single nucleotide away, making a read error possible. The CDR3 region has the DNA TGTGCCTGGAGTGTCGTCGGGCCTAGCACAGATACGCAGTATTTT. Translating gives CAWSVVGPSTDTQYF. V usage is TRBV30 and J usage is TRBJ2-3; no clear D gene. V shed 0 bases and J shed 0 bases, with 10 bases lying between them. Germline CDR1 reads GTSNPN; CDR2 reads SVGIG (reference sequence). The CDR3 is 15 residues long.

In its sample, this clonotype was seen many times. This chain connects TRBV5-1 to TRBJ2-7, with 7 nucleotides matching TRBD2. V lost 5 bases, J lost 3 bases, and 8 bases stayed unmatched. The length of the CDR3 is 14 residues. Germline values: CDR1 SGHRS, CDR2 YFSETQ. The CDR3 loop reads CASRLSGIVYEQYF. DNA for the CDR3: TGCGCCAGCAGATTGAGCGGGATCGTCTACGAGCAGTACTTC.